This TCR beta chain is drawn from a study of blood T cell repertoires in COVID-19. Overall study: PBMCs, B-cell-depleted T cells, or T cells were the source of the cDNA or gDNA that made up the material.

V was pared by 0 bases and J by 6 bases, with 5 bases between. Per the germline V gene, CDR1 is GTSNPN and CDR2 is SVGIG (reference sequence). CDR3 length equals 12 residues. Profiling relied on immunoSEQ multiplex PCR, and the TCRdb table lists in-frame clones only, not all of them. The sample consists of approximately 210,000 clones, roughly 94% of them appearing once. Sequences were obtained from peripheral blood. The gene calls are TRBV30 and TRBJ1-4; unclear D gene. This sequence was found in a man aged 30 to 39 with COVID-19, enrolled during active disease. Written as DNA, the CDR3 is TGTGCCTGGAGTGTGACTGATGAAAAACTGTTTTTT. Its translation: CAWSVTDEKLFF.